One and the same sample provided the 13 T cell receptor beta chains below, sequenced in a study of OX40 agonist ivuxolimab in advanced cancers. Clones were read by immunoSEQ multiplex PCR, and TCRdb kept only the in-frame ones, dropping some. The sample holds 76,000 or so clones, around 85% seen once. Sequenced here: CD4+ or CD8+ T cells sorted from blood, sampled in a trial of the OX40 agonist ivuxolimab. The receptors originated from an adult with an advanced solid tumor such as melanoma, head and neck, liver or kidney cancer.

The gene calls are TRBV9 and TRBJ2-6, with D unresolved. Germline lookup yields CDR1 SGDLS and CDR2 YYNGEE. V gave up 2 bases and J gave up 4 bases, with 10 bases separating them. The CDR3 runs 15 residues. CDR3 coding DNA: TGTGCCAGCAGCGTGTTTGTAGGGGGGGCCAACGTCCTGACTTTC. Translated: CASSVFVGGANVLTF.

The CDR3 reads CASSERGNTDTQYF. The CDR3 region has the DNA TGTGCCAGCAGTGAAAGGGGGAACACAGATACGCAGTATTTT. J is TRBJ2-3 and V is TRBV6-1, with D possibly matching TRBD1 (6 bases). This CDR3 contains 14 residues. V gave up 2 bases and J gave up 2 bases, with 8 bases separating them. Germline assignment: CDR1 MNHNS and CDR2 SASEGT.

Note on this clone: The sample has other DNA sequences that encode this CDR3 too. V usage is TRBV28 and J usage is TRBJ2-3; D assignment may be TRBD1 or TRBD2 (5 bases each). Germline CDR1 is MDHEN and CDR2 is SYDVKM. This CDR3 has 13 residues. Deletions cut 6 bases from V and 0 bases from J, with 7 bases between. The CDR3 sequence: CASRGDSTDTQYF. The DNA of the CDR3 is TGTGCCAGCAGGGGGGATAGCACAGATACGCAGTATTTT.

In the case of this clone: The identical CDR3 is also encoded by other nucleotide sequences in the sample. V usage is TRBV4-3 and J usage is TRBJ1-6, with D maybe TRBD1 (5 bases). V was pared by 1 base and J by 7 bases, with 11 bases between. The CDR3 length is 15 residues. The germline V gene encodes CDR1 LGHNA and CDR2 YSLEER. CDR3 residues: CASSQVVQGNSPLHF. CDR3 sequence (DNA): TGCGCCAGCAGCCAAGTCGTCCAGGGAAATTCACCCCTCCACTTT.

CDR3 bases: TGCGCCAGCAGCTCCCTAGGCGGCTCCTACGAGCAGTACTTC. It encodes CASSSLGGSYEQYF. This rearrangement joins TRBV5-1 to TRBJ2-7, with D uncertain. Per the germline V gene, CDR1 is SGHRS and CDR2 is YFSETQ. This CDR3 has 14 residues. V was cut by 3 bases and J by 0 bases, with 10 bases left in between.

In DNA, the CDR3 is TGTGCCACAGTACCGTTAGCGGCTGGGAACAATGAGCAGTTCTTC. Its translation: CATVPLAAGNNEQFF. This chain connects TRBV6-6 to TRBJ2-1; D perhaps matches TRBD2 (6 bases). V shed 10 bases and J shed 5 bases, with 21 bases lying between them. The CDR3 runs 15 residues. The germline V gene encodes CDR1 MNHNY and CDR2 SVGAGI (reference sequence).

The V call is TRBV7-3, the J call TRBJ2-1, with 9 positions matching TRBD2. The CDR3 runs to 15 residues. Per germline, CDR1 SGHTA and CDR2 FQGTGA. J gave up 10 bases and V 4 bases, and 11 bases lay outside the gene matches. The CDR3 spells CASSSGSRGGREQFF. DNA of the CDR3: TGTGCCAGCAGCTCCGGATCGCGGGGGGGCCGAGAGCAGTTCTTC.

This clone appeared a few times. CDR3 residues: CSASLNTEAFF. CDR3 coding DNA: TGCAGTGCTTCCCTGAACACTGAAGCTTTCTTT. The chain is built from TRBV20-1 and TRBJ1-1, with unresolved D. The CDR3 has 11 amino acids. Per the germline V gene, CDR1 is DFQATT and CDR2 is SNEGSKA (reference sequence). V was trimmed by 5 bases and J by 0 bases, leaving 4 bases between them.

The CDR3 sequence: CASSLDRGGGDKTEAFF. The CDR3 DNA is TGCGCCAGCAGCTTGGATCGGGGCGGGGGTGATAAAACTGAAGCTTTCTTT. The chain has TRBV5-1 and TRBJ1-1, with a weak D call TRBD1 (5 bases). Trimming took off 0 bases at V and 5 bases at J, with 20 bases between the two ends. Per germline, CDR1 SGHRS and CDR2 YFSETQ. The CDR3 length is 17 residues.

The rearrangement joins TRBV12-5 to TRBJ2-3; D remains unclear. The CDR3 is made up of 14 amino acids. The germline V gene encodes CDR1 LGHNT and CDR2 FRNRAP. With 8 bases removed from V and 1 base from J, the gap between germline ends came to 13 bases. CDR3 nucleotide sequence: TGTGCTAGTTCCACTGGCTCACGCACAGATACGCAGTATTTT. Its protein product is CASSTGSRTDTQYF. Full variable domain (outside the CDR3, taken from reference TRBV12-5 and TRBJ2-3): DARVTQTPRHKVTEMGQEVTMRCQPILGHNTVFWYRQTMMQGLELLAYFRNRAPLDDSGMPKDRFSAEMPDATLATLKIQPSEPRDSAVYFCASSTGSRTDTQYFGPGTRLTVL.

The V and J genes are TRBV9 and TRBJ2-7; TRBD2 aligns across 8 bases. J gave up 7 bases and V 4 bases, and 10 bases lay outside the gene matches. The CDR3 has 14 amino acids. Germline CDR1 is SGDLS and CDR2 is YYNGEE. CDR3 nucleotide sequence: TGTGCCAGCAGCTTTACTAGCGGCCGGGAGGAGCAGTACTTC. Amino acid sequence: CASSFTSGREEQYF.

The chain uses TRBV14 and TRBJ2-3; TRBD1 agrees at 9 bases. Germline V gene data show CDR1 as SGHDN and CDR2 as FVKESK. The CDR3 has 17 amino acids. Unmatched junction bases numbered 10, after V lost 0 bases and J lost 6 bases. This CDR3 reads CASSQEVDRGRKDTQYF. In DNA, the CDR3 is TGTGCCAGCAGCCAAGAGGTCGACAGGGGGAGAAAGGATACGCAGTATTTT.

The chain is built from TRBV2 and TRBJ2-5, with D possibly being TRBD2 (6 bases). Germline loops: CDR1 SNHLY, CDR2 FYNNEI. This CDR3 has 15 residues. The V end was cut by 6 bases, the J end by 2 bases, with 16 bases between. CDR3 bases: TGTGCCAGCAGAACCGGGACCGGGAGTCAAGAGACCCAGTACTTC. This codes for CASRTGTGSQETQYF.